The 19 T cell receptor beta chains presented below share a single source sample, sequenced in a study of beta chain features in type 1 diabetes (dated by TCRdb to about 2018). The library was built by means of the immunoSEQ multiplex PCR assay. The entire isolated RNA was reverse transcribed using the High Capacity cDNA Reverse Transcription Kit, and thus expressed TCRB transcripts were sequenced. TCRdb mirrors the immuneACCESS table, restricted to in-frame sequences. Some clones are absent from its copies; in checked studies, under half trace to an unresolved V gene, and the reason for the others is unknown. The sample table lists 500,000 to 800,000 clones, approximately 13% of them with a count of one. The ten largest clonotypes hold around 0.12% of the sample. Antigens of these TCRs are unknown. Summary of the overall study and its limitations: A moderate but significant shortening of TCRB CDR3 length was observed in type 1 diabetes patients in all four CD4+ subsets.

Sample: naive CD4+ T cells from blood. What this sample's cell subset or site label stands for: true naive CD4+ T cells. These receptors were taken from a man younger than 40 with type 1 diabetes.

This clone has only a few counts. The chain has TRBV12-5 and TRBJ2-1; D is unresolved. Germline CDR1 is LGHNT and CDR2 is FRNRAP. V was trimmed by 3 bases and J by 8 bases, leaving 5 bases between them. This CDR3 has 11 amino acids. The CDR3 loop is CASGFIDEQFF. Written as DNA, the CDR3 is TGTGCTAGTGGTTTTATAGATGAGCAGTTCTTC.

CDR3 loop: CASSHPGLAGGNEQFF. The CDR3 region has the DNA TGTGCCAGCAGCCACCCCGGACTAGCGGGGGGGAATGAGCAGTTCTTC. The chain combines TRBV13 with TRBJ2-1, with 15 bases identical to TRBD2. V lost 5 bases, J lost 7 bases, and 6 bases stayed unmatched. Germline lookup yields CDR1 PRHDT and CDR2 FYEKMQ (reference sequence). The CDR3 is made up of 16 amino acids.

This clone was counted a few times. The same CDR3 also results from other DNA sequences found in this sample. The chain uses TRBV19 and TRBJ2-5, with 7 bases identical to TRBD2. The junction had 3 bases not matched to a gene; V was cut back by 6 bases and J by 2 bases. The CDR3 contains 13 residues. CDR1 is LNHDA, CDR2 SQIVND, per germline (reference sequence). The CDR3 is CASSRGGQETQYF. Here the CDR3 DNA reads TGTGCCAGTAGCCGGGGAGGGCAAGAGACCCAGTACTTC.

The chain recombines TRBV27 with TRBJ1-1; 9 positions agree with TRBD1. CDR3 length: 14 amino acids. Germline values: CDR1 MNHEY, CDR2 SMNVEV (reference sequence). V was pared by 8 bases and J by 1 base, with 5 bases of the junction left unmatched. The CDR3 coding sequence is TGTGCCAGCGGGAAGGACAGGGGGAACACTGAAGCTTTCTTT. As protein: CASGKDRGNTEAFF.

This chain links TRBV7-8 with TRBJ2-7; D not certain. Trimming took off 5 bases at V and 0 bases at J, with 8 bases between the two ends. Germline-derived CDR1 and CDR2 are SGHVS and FQNEAQ. This CDR3 has 13 amino acids. CDR3 sequence (DNA): TGTGCCAGCAGCCTGACCGCCTCCTACGAGCAGTACTTC. Translated, it gives CASSLTASYEQYF. Full variable domain (rest looked up from reference TRBV7-8 and TRBJ2-7): GAGVSQSPRYKVAKRGQDVALRCDPISGHVSLFWYQQALGQGPEFLTYFQNEAQLDKSGLPSDRFFAERPEGSVSTLKIQRTQQEDSAVYLCASSLTASYEQYFGPGTRLTVT.

CDR3 in amino acids: CSVVGVEATEAFF. The DNA of the CDR3 is TGCAGCGTTGTTGGGGTAGAGGCCACTGAAGCTTTCTTT. The chain recombines TRBV29-1 with TRBJ1-1; D gene uncertain. V was clipped by 4 bases and J by 4 bases, with 13 bases between them. CDR3 length: 13 residues. Germline V lookup: CDR1 SQVTM, CDR2 ANQGSEA.

There are a few counts of this clone. This sequence joins TRBV7-2 and TRBJ2-6, with 10 positions matching TRBD1. V shed 6 bases and J 0 bases; nucleotides not matched to a gene: 2. Germline-derived CDR1 and CDR2 are SGHTA and FQGNSA. The CDR3 is 16 residues long. The CDR3 region is CASSRTGGSGANVLTF. The CDR3 DNA reads as TGTGCCAGCAGTCGGACAGGGGGCTCTGGGGCCAACGTCCTGACTTTC.

In its sample, this clone was seen a few times. This chain links TRBV11-2 with TRBJ2-2; D is possibly TRBD2 (5 bases). The CDR3 is made up of 14 amino acids. Trimming removed 3 bases at V and 3 bases at J, with 8 bases between. Germline CDR1 reads SGHAT; CDR2 reads FQNNGV. The CDR3 DNA reads TGTGCCAGCAGCTTCACGGAGGACACCGGGGAGCTGTTTTTT. Its protein product is CASSFTEDTGELFF.

This clone was counted between two and nine times. The chain links TRBV30 to TRBJ1-6; 8 nucleotides agree with TRBD1. J was trimmed by 4 bases and V by 5 bases; bases with no gene match: 7. Germline V CDR1 and CDR2: GTSNPN, SVGIG (reference sequence). The CDR3 loop spans 15 amino acids. The CDR3 region is CAWGPGQGYNSPLHF. In nucleotides, the CDR3 is TGTGCCTGGGGCCCCGGACAGGGATATAATTCACCCCTCCACTTT.

A few counts support this clone. This chain links TRBV4-1 with TRBJ2-4; D is ambiguous. Germline CDR1 reads MGHRA; CDR2 reads YSYEKL. V shed 0 bases and J shed 2 bases, with 5 bases lying between them. This CDR3 has 14 residues. The CDR3 DNA sequence: TGCGCCAGCAGCCAAGACTTTACCAAAAACATTCAGTACTTC. This translates into CASSQDFTKNIQYF.

The chain couples TRBV10-3 to TRBJ2-3; either TRBD1 or TRBD2 may fit D (5 bases each). The germline V gene has CDR1 ENHRY and CDR2 SYGVKD. The CDR3 runs 15 residues. Trimming left V 11 bases short and J 5 bases short, with 23 bases between. For the CDR3, the DNA is TGTGCCGTGGGGACGCCGACTGGGCAGATAGATACGCAGTATTTT. Translating gives CAVGTPTGQIDTQYF.

This sequence joins TRBV27 and TRBJ2-2, with 8 bases identical to TRBD1. Germline V gene sequence: CDR1 MNHEY, CDR2 SMNVEV (reference sequence). The V and J ends lost 2 bases and 6 bases, in that order; junction bases with no gene match: 5. The CDR3 sequence is 15 residues long. The CDR3 DNA reads as TGTGCCAGCAGTTTAGACAGGGGAATGGCCGGGGAGCTGTTTTTT. Amino acids: CASSLDRGMAGELFF.

This chain uses TRBV5-8 with TRBJ1-2; D not resolved. CDR3 length: 11 amino acids. Trimming removed 4 bases from V and 8 bases from J, with 9 bases in between. Germline values: CDR1 SGHTS, CDR2 YDEGEE. CDR3 coding DNA: TGTGCCAGCAGCATCAGACTCGGCTACACCTTC. Protein: CASSIRLGYTF.

The chain has TRBV20-1 and TRBJ2-5; no reliable D call. The germline V gene has CDR1 DFQATT and CDR2 SNEGSKA (reference sequence). Trimming removed 8 bases at V and 3 bases at J, with 7 bases between. The CDR3 totals 10 residues. This CDR3 is CSPLKETQYF. CDR3 DNA sequence: TGCAGTCCCCTTAAAGAGACCCAGTACTTC.

The genes are TRBV7-6 and TRBJ2-1; perhaps TRBD2 as D (7 bases). This CDR3 region has 17 residues. The V end lost 0 bases, the J end lost 3 bases, and 15 bases lay between the germline ends. Germline V gives CDR1 SGHVS, CDR2 FNYEAQ. Here the CDR3 DNA reads TGTGCCAGCAGCTTAGCTAGGGGGGCTAGCGGCTACAATGAGCAGTTCTTC. Translated: CASSLARGASGYNEQFF.

The V gene is TRBV4-1, the J gene TRBJ2-2; tentatively, D is TRBD2 (6 bases). CDR3 size: 15 residues. Trimming shortened V by 4 bases and J by 1 base, and 10 bases separated the two germline ends. Germline-derived CDR1 and CDR2 are MGHRA and YSYEKL. CDR3 DNA: TGCGCCAGCAGCCCAGCGGGCAAGAACACCGGGGAGCTGTTTTTT. Translation: CASSPAGKNTGELFF.

This clone has more than one count but fewer than ten. This chain links TRBV13 with TRBJ2-7; D is unclear. This CDR3 has 16 amino acids. CDR1 PRHDT and CDR2 FYEKMQ come from the germline V gene (reference sequence). The V and J ends lost 2 bases and 1 base respectively, with 15 bases between them. Here the CDR3 reads CASSLKGNQGSYEQYF. The CDR3 coding sequence is TGTGCCAGCAGCTTAAAAGGGAATCAAGGATCCTACGAGCAGTACTTC.

The chain uses TRBV28 and TRBJ2-5; 8 bases line up with TRBD2. After removal of 5 bases from V and 3 bases from J, the junction contained 14 bases not matched to a gene. The CDR3 is 17 residues long. The germline V gene has CDR1 MDHEN and CDR2 SYDVKM. CDR3: CASSPDVGRGPEETQYF. The CDR3 nucleotides read TGTGCCAGCAGTCCTGACGTCGGGAGGGGTCCCGAAGAGACCCAGTACTTC.

This clone has only a few counts. The V call is TRBV2, the J call TRBJ1-6, with no clear D. Trimming shortened V by 5 bases and J by 7 bases, and 9 bases separated the two germline ends. The CDR3 has 13 amino acids. The germline V gene has CDR1 SNHLY and CDR2 FYNNEI. CDR3 nucleotides: TGTGCCAGCAGTCCCTGGCCAAATTCACCCCTCCACTTT. Protein sequence: CASSPWPNSPLHF.